Included here is one TCR beta chain sequence, with context. It has no known antigen specificity. Per-base quality was not reported, and no clone a single base away is much larger than it. The CDR3 spans 17 residues, from the cysteine through the phenylalanine. Only the CDR3 DNA stays, 51 bases, in frame from base 1. Here V drops 5 bases and J drops 5 bases, and the junction holds 13 bases not matched to any gene. Via the germline V gene (reference sequence), CDR1 is MNHEY and CDR2 SMNVEV. The data originate from a study of siplizumab effects on memory and regulatory T cells (dated by TCRdb to between 2018 and 2020). Notes on the research overall: The study looked at the effect of siplizumab, an anti-CD2 antibody, on alloreactive T-cell subsets in allogeneic mixed lymphocyte reactions made from human PBMCs. Overall study outcomes, separate from this receptor: The suppressive function of proliferating Tregs from siplizumab cultures was not functionally confirmed. In reactions with siplizumab, an average of approximately 70% of mappable alloreactive CD4+ clones were Treg-derived, compared with 25% to 30% in control reactions. Because sequences below about 10^-5 frequency were poorly captured, only a minor fraction of alloreactive clones could be mapped to unstimulated subsets. Siplizumab significantly reduced the cumulative frequency of alloreactive sequences traceable to unstimulated CD4+ memory T cells. For roughly 80-95% of proliferating CD4+ or CD8+ clones, no naive or memory phenotype could be assigned. Greater diversity appeared to be present in unstimulated naive T cells than in memory T cells, and a substantial contribution to the alloresponse seemed to be made by naive cells.

Sorted unstimulated T cells and proliferating T cells recovered from mixed lymphocyte reactions underwent TCRbeta CDR3 sequencing. Fresh whole blood from about ten HLA-typed healthy donors served as the source for isolating PBMCs. To map where alloreactive clones came from, CD4+ non-regulatory T cells in the unstimulated state were FACS-sorted. Library method: the immunoSEQ multiplex PCR assay. Approximately 10^5 TCR templates per sample were assayed by the deep sequencing platform. Genomic DNA extracted from sorted T cells was used for TCRbeta CDR3 sequencing. Per the source publication's procedure: The R programming language was used for clonal analysis of TCRbeta CDR3 data. Alloreactive CD4+ and CD8+ clones were identified by comparing unstimulated samples to CFSE-low samples taken after the reaction. Regulatory or non-regulatory origin was assigned to alloreactive CD4+ clones by matching of sequences to sorted unstimulated Treg and non-Treg repertoires. In TCRdb, the immuneACCESS table is reduced to in-frame sequences with V and J assigned. These tables do not hold every clone; where another copy was compared, an unresolved V gene accounts for under half, and the others remain unexplained. V and J calls and clone size are as listed in that table; D and trimming were resolved from the DNA. The sample table records approximately 100,000 clones; around 95% of these occur just once. Clones ranked in the top ten supply around 0.16% of the sample.

The origin of this receptor is a human donor in good health. The sample comprised non-Treg CD4+ T cells sorted from blood. In the paper's terms, the cell subset or site label means: FACS-sorted unstimulated CD4+ non-regulatory T cells. The V and J genes are TRBV27 and TRBJ2-1, with TRBD2 identical over 9 junction bases. The nucleotides are TGTGCCAGCAGTATTAGCGGGGGAATACTAACCCACAATGAGCAGTTCTTC. Translated, it reads CASSISGGILTHNEQFF.